This is a list of T cell receptor beta chains from one sample in a study of monozygotic twins with inflammatory bowel disease. TCRdb reprocessed the 5' RACE reads and keeps a single row for each CDR3 protein, giving no DNA. This listing includes 150,000 to 200,000 distinct CDR3 sequences. Sequencing input: blood. These receptor sequences come from a human donor with ulcerative colitis or Crohn's disease, or a healthy co-twin of an affected twin (not recorded which). The CDR3 runs from the conserved cysteine through the conserved F or W. Each record gives: J gene, CDR3 length, V gene, CDR3 protein.

TRBJ2-2,17,TRBV28,CASSLILAGVVTGELFF
TRBJ1-6,13,TRBV5-1,CASSEDDVSPLHF
TRBJ1-1,13,TRBV27,CASSTPKGPEAFF
TRBJ2-3,14,TRBV7-7,CASTPGTAADTQYF
TRBJ2-1,17,TRBV20-1,CSAGPSGRAHSYNEQFF
TRBJ2-3,14,TRBV2,CASILDRESLTQYF
TRBJ2-2,15,TRBV11-2,CASRLAGLNTGELFF
TRBJ1-1,16,TRBV11-2,CASSSRQGPMNTEAFF
TRBJ1-2,15,TRBV28,CASSLSPQGAGGYTF
TRBJ2-4,17,TRBV5-1,CASSLSTSGGSKNIQYF
TRBJ2-7,14,TRBV6-2/TRBV6-3,CASSPRLDSYEQYF
TRBJ1-2,13,TRBV20-1,CSAPLEGRNGYTF
TRBJ2-1,14,TRBV29-1,CSVGWLPSYNEQFF
TRBJ2-1,11,TRBV12-3/TRBV12-4,CASSFRNEQFF
TRBJ1-6,13,TRBV3-1,CASSQEWNSPLHF
TRBJ1-6,15,TRBV7-9,CASSFGRRDNSPLHF
TRBJ2-4,13,TRBV5-1,CASSLAGEDIQYF
TRBJ2-1,16,TRBV29-1,CSVVLPPLAGYNEQFF
TRBJ1-2,15,TRBV10-3,CAISSTSGQGHGYTF
TRBJ2-2,16,TRBV7-2,CASSLRVTPRGGELFF
TRBJ2-7,11,TRBV6-5,CASTRGYEQYF
TRBJ2-2,13,TRBV11-1,CASSQEQTGELFF
TRBJ2-3,13,TRBV12-3/TRBV12-4,CADGSGGTDTQYF
TRBJ2-1,12,TRBV6-2/TRBV6-3,CASSYSRNEQFF
TRBJ2-5,14,TRBV3-1,CASLTSGGGETQYF
TRBJ2-2,16,TRBV6-2/TRBV6-3,CASRHSGGYFTGELFF
TRBJ2-1,14,TRBV9,CASSVAGGPDEQFF
TRBJ2-7,13,TRBV7-2,CASSLEEGASSYF
TRBJ1-2,16,TRBV6-1,CASIQEGRPANYGYTF
TRBJ1-6,16,TRBV14,CASSRRDRAYNSPLHF
TRBJ2-7,13,TRBV20-1,CSARELGGEEQYF
TRBJ2-2,15,TRBV5-4,CASSHSSRVTGELFF
TRBJ2-2,16,TRBV6-5,CASSFSSPGGTGELFF
TRBJ2-5,13,TRBV6-1,CASTGAGQETQYF
TRBJ1-4,15,TRBV20-1,CSARDPGLTNEKLFF
TRBJ1-2,12,TRBV7-2,CASSFAFYGYTF
TRBJ2-2,11,TRBV6-5,CASSYHGELFF
TRBJ1-1,15,TRBV13,CASSFQGWGDTEAFF
TRBJ2-5,15,TRBV4-3,CASSQDRGLGETQYF
TRBJ2-1,17,TRBV20-1,CSAGEPILAEIYNEQFF
TRBJ1-1,14,TRBV27,CASSLIQGSAEAFF
TRBJ1-5,13,TRBV30,CAWSDMGNQPQHF